The rows below give T cell receptor beta chains drawn from one sample of a study of cytomegalovirus exposure and HLA in healthy donors. The method was immunoSEQ multiplex PCR; TCRdb's version includes in-frame clones alone and lacks a portion of them. The sample table includes some 82,000 clones. Sequences were obtained from PBMCs. The receptors shown here come from a woman aged 25 to 39 in good health and CMV-seronegative. Both conserved end residues are part of each CDR3.

v_call: TRBV30
cdr3_aa: CAWNTGTGYRDGYTF

v_call: TRBV18
cdr3_aa: CASSTGEETQYF

v_call: TRBV6-6
cdr3_aa: CASSLGQGISGNTIYF

v_call: TRBV5-1
cdr3_aa: CASSLDKNYGYTF

v_call: TRBV6-5
cdr3_aa: CASWRRANTEAFF

v_call: TRBV7-9
cdr3_aa: CASTRKGDGYTF

v_call: TRBV4-1
cdr3_aa: CASSPDYTSYEQYF

v_call: TRBV30
cdr3_aa: CAWSKWGAAGGVGYTF

v_call: TRBV6-5
cdr3_aa: CASSYLPGTEAFF

v_call: TRBV5-6
cdr3_aa: CASSLVGGSRGYTF

v_call: TRBV6-1
cdr3_aa: CASSGQQGPLYTEAFF

v_call: TRBV18
cdr3_aa: CASSLGQKKNEKLFF

v_call: TRBV29-1
cdr3_aa: CSVADRGNKNIQYF

v_call: TRBV27
cdr3_aa: CASSLSLNYGYTF

v_call: TRBV9
cdr3_aa: CAGGGRDQETQYF

v_call: TRBV6-6
cdr3_aa: CASSVRDTSTLYEQYF

v_call: TRBV4-2
cdr3_aa: CASSQGQGGSSYEQYF

v_call: TRBV5-1
cdr3_aa: CASSSSLLSGGPQETQYF

v_call: TRBV19
cdr3_aa: CASSERNTEAFF

v_call: TRBV27
cdr3_aa: CASSHIADSRLQSYEQYF

v_call: TRBV5-1
cdr3_aa: CASSLVQGDLNTEAFF

v_call: TRBV5-6
cdr3_aa: CASSFPGSNSGNTIYF

v_call: TRBV27
cdr3_aa: CASSLTGQEQETQYF

v_call: TRBV13
cdr3_aa: CASSRTGQVSYEQYF

v_call: TRBV25-1
cdr3_aa: CASSPGVRASGRNEQFF

v_call: TRBV7-9
cdr3_aa: CASSFVRSEQYF

v_call: TRBV7-9
cdr3_aa: CASSFTGVDYGYTF

v_call: TRBV4-1
cdr3_aa: CASSQDASGNEQFF

v_call: TRBV6-1
cdr3_aa: CASSEGRALVGTIYF

v_call: TRBV4-1
cdr3_aa: CASSQVAGIDTQYF

v_call: TRBV11-2
cdr3_aa: CASRTQGYTGELFF

v_call: TRBV25-1
cdr3_aa: CASSDPASGNAEAFF

v_call: TRBV11-2
cdr3_aa: CASSSGYDTEAFF

v_call: TRBV30
cdr3_aa: CAWSHLAGGEQYF

v_call: TRBV5-1
cdr3_aa: CASSLLSSGRAVFNEQFF

v_call: TRBV7-9
cdr3_aa: CASRGADYEQYF

v_call: TRBV4-1
cdr3_aa: CASSQESLGGHEQFF

v_call: TRBV30
cdr3_aa: CAWSVRGGVGGNTIYF

v_call: TRBV19
cdr3_aa: CASSIDLVGQQYF

v_call: TRBV19
cdr3_aa: CASSMKGVWGYTF

v_call: TRBV6-5
cdr3_aa: CASSYTGQGLNTEAFF

v_call: TRBV2
cdr3_aa: CASSEEAGVSTDTQYF

v_call: TRBV29-1
cdr3_aa: CSVEVSQGSPGYTF

v_call: TRBV27
cdr3_aa: CASRGQLGYGYTF

v_call: TRBV2
cdr3_aa: CASSTPGTGDQPQHF

v_call: TRBV6-1
cdr3_aa: CASSATTRGGQETQYF

v_call: TRBV19
cdr3_aa: CASSFKGGEQYF

v_call: TRBV18
cdr3_aa: CASSPIGGGHGYTF

v_call: TRBV7-2
cdr3_aa: CASSLATGNYGYTF

v_call: TRBV11-2
cdr3_aa: CASSFDRASGNTIYF

v_call: TRBV7-2
cdr3_aa: CASSLSSGRPVETQYF

v_call: TRBV5-1
cdr3_aa: CASSLVRERTPNQPQHF

v_call: TRBV29-1
cdr3_aa: CSVGLRDRPYEQYF

v_call: TRBV12-2
cdr3_aa: CASRLPLSRGLNQPQHF

v_call: TRBV30
cdr3_aa: CAWSDGGSDQPQHF

v_call: TRBV6-6
cdr3_aa: CASSLKRGDTQYF